This paragraph reports one T cell receptor beta chain. Its target is not known. Other DNA sequences in this specimen translate into the identical CDR3. The record originates from a study of shared clonotypes between healthy human individuals. Naive CD8 isolation took CD45RO-negative cells positively selected for CCR7 and excluded terminally differentiated effector memory CD45RA+ cells. Study-wide points: Although depth was large, rarefaction showed that sequencing of the sorted subsets was incomplete.

Germline values: CDR1 MNHEY, CDR2 SMNVEV (reference sequence). The CDR3 consists of 13 residues. Trimming removed 3 bases at V and 1 base at J, with 7 bases between. Here immunoSEQ multiplex PCR was the method, and the copy in TCRdb shows in-frame clones only, minus some. Among hundreds of thousands of clones, roughly 98% were seen once, and the ten largest hold around 0.3%. The chain has TRBV27 and TRBJ2-7, with D hard to call. Specimen: naive CD8+ T cells sorted from blood. The TCR sequence derives from a man between 25 and 39 years old in good health. For the CDR3, the DNA is TGTGCCAGCAGTTTGCGGCGGTCCTACGAGCAGTACTTC. As protein: CASSLRRSYEQYF.